This T cell receptor (beta chain) was sequenced for a study of PD-L1 blockade in urothelial cancer. About the study: A median blood sample held about 140,000 T cells and approximately 80,000 unique TCRs.

Broader study findings: Tumor-associated clones in blood expanded more at 3 weeks in durable-benefit patients.

TCRdb's table, derived via immunoSEQ multiplex PCR, lists solely in-frame clones and lacks some. The table records some 56,000 clones, roughly 82% of them present only once. A word on this clone: Its antigen is undetermined.

Time point meaning: pretreatment peripheral blood. Sample contribution per patient ranged from 1 to 8, covering pretreatment and on-treatment. The CDR3 runs to 18 residues. V was clipped by 4 bases and J by 7 bases, with 26 bases between them. Germline V gene lookup returns CDR1 LGHNT and CDR2 FRNRAP. This specimen consisted of PBMCs, obtained around atezolizumab (anti-PD-L1) treatment. The chain employs TRBV12-5 and TRBJ1-5; tentatively, D is TRBD1 (6 bases). The clonotype was recovered from a man in his forties or fifties with urothelial cancer. CDR3 in amino acids: CASGSLIIGGSTKQPQHF. Written as DNA, the CDR3 is TGTGCTAGTGGTTCCCTCATTATAGGGGGATCCACTAAGCAGCCCCAGCATTTT.